The 18 T cell receptor beta chains below come from one sample, sequenced in a study of beta chain features in type 1 diabetes. Study-level findings and limits: Moderate yet significant TCRB CDR3 shortening was seen in Type 1 diabetes patients in all four CD4+ subsets.

These receptors are not linked to any known antigen. The investigators reverse transcribed all of the isolated RNA, so they sequenced expressed TCRB transcripts. Assay: immunoSEQ multiplex PCR; the TCRdb copy retains only in-frame clones and omits some. The sample lists some 200,000 clones, 16% seen once, with about 0.085% in the top ten. Sequencing was carried out using naive CD4+ T cells from blood. The receptor source for this set is a man aged 25 to 40 with type 1 diabetes.

This clone was seen a handful of times. V is TRBV9 and J is TRBJ1-2; D is undetermined. Deletions cut 4 bases from V and 1 base from J, with 14 bases between. This CDR3 has 15 residues. Germline loops: CDR1 SGDLS, CDR2 YYNGEE. The CDR3 region is CASSLGRPGNYGYTF. Written as DNA, the CDR3 is TGTGCCAGCAGCCTTGGACGGCCGGGTAACTATGGCTACACCTTC. Based on the CDR3 plus reference TRBV9 and TRBJ1-2, the full variable domain is DSGVTQTPKHLITATGQRVTLRCSPRSGDLSVYWYQQSLDQGLQFLIQYYNGEERAKGNILERFSAQQFPDLHSELNLSSLELGDSALYFCASSLGRPGNYGYTFGSGTRLTVV.

There are a few counts of this clone. One end of the junction is discordant with germline, which a read error may explain. The chain joins TRBV7-7 to TRBJ2-1; D gene uncertain. CDR3 size: 11 residues. Germline values: CDR1 SSHAT, CDR2 FNYEAQ (reference sequence). The CDR3 coding sequence is TGTGCTAGCAGCCCCGTCAATGAGCAGTTCTTC. It yields the protein CASSPVNEQFF.

This clone was seen more than once but under ten times. The chain couples TRBV13 to TRBJ2-7; 8 bases match TRBD2. Losses at the gene ends were 5 bases for V and 5 bases for J; bases not matched to a gene: 23. The CDR3 has 19 amino acids. CDR1 is PRHDT, CDR2 FYEKMQ, per germline (reference sequence). The CDR3 loop reads CASSLLGSGISQGRDEQYF. The CDR3 DNA sequence: TGTGCCAGCAGCCTCCTCGGTAGCGGGATATCTCAGGGTCGCGACGAGCAGTACTTC.

This clone was seen more than once but under ten times. This chain connects TRBV7-2 to TRBJ1-2; 7 nucleotides align to TRBD1. V lost 3 bases to trimming and J lost 1 base; unmatched junction nucleotides: 5. CDR3 length equals 15 residues. Germline V CDR1 and CDR2: SGHTA, FQGNSA. The CDR3 here is CASSFRDRSNYGYTF. CDR3 nucleotide sequence: TGTGCCAGCAGCTTCCGGGACAGAAGTAACTATGGCTACACCTTC.

The CDR3 protein is CASSHRSGSSYNEQFF. Here the CDR3 DNA reads TGTGCCAGCAGCCATAGGAGCGGCAGCTCCTACAATGAGCAGTTCTTC. The genes are TRBV4-2 and TRBJ2-1; perhaps TRBD2 as D (5 bases). The CDR3 extends over 16 amino acids. The V end lost 3 bases, the J end lost 0 bases, and 12 bases lay between the germline ends. Germline-derived CDR1 and CDR2 are LGHNA and YNFKEQ.

The sample holds a few counts of this clone. The chain employs TRBV28 and TRBJ2-3; D not resolved. The CDR3 is 16 residues long. In germline, CDR1 is MDHEN, CDR2 SYDVKM. Trimming left V 5 bases short and J 2 bases short, with 17 bases between. The CDR3 sequence: CASSRIPGGFTDTQYF. The CDR3 nucleotides read TGTGCCAGCAGTCGCATTCCTGGCGGCTTCACAGATACGCAGTATTTT.

The chain carries TRBV29-1 and TRBJ2-6, with D unresolved. This CDR3 region has 14 residues. Germline-derived CDR1 and CDR2 are SQVTM and ANQGSEA. V was shortened by 5 bases and J by 4 bases, with 12 bases between the two germline ends. CDR3 sequence: CSVFLVWGANVLTF. DNA of the CDR3: TGCAGCGTTTTCCTGGTATGGGGGGCCAACGTCCTGACTTTC.

The chain couples TRBV7-2 to TRBJ2-5, with no clear D. The CDR3 runs 13 residues. The germline V gene encodes CDR1 SGHTA and CDR2 FQGNSA. V lost 3 bases to trimming and J lost 4 bases, with 9 bases between them. CDR3 loop: CASSFDRRETQYF. The CDR3 coding sequence is TGTGCCAGCAGCTTTGATCGGAGAGAGACCCAGTACTTC.

The rearrangement links TRBV5-4 to TRBJ2-2; D is uncertain. V dropped 1 base and J dropped 1 base, with 11 bases sitting between them. This CDR3 has 16 amino acids. The germline gives CDR1 SGHNT, CDR2 YYREEE (reference sequence). CDR3 protein: CASSLPVAENTGELFF. DNA for the CDR3: TGTGCCAGCAGCTTGCCTGTAGCCGAGAACACCGGGGAGCTGTTTTTT.

This clone showed up just a few times. The V call is TRBV4-1, the J call TRBJ2-6; no clear D. V was cut by 1 base and J by 0 bases, with 10 bases left in between. The CDR3 extends over 17 amino acids. CDR1 and CDR2 (germline): MGHRA, YSYEKL. This chain's CDR3 is CASSQGLGPSGANVLTF. Written as DNA, the CDR3 is TGCGCCAGCAGCCAAGGGCTAGGGCCCTCTGGGGCCAACGTCCTGACTTTC.

This clone occurred a few times. This chain uses TRBV15 with TRBJ2-3; 7 bases fit TRBD2. CDR3 length: 14 amino acids. Per the germline V gene, CDR1 is LNHNV and CDR2 is YYDKDF (reference sequence). V shed 5 bases, J shed 4 bases, and the junction held 6 bases outside the gene matches. CDR3 DNA: TGTGCCACCAGCCTGGCTAGCGGCTCAGATACGCAGTATTTT. It encodes CATSLASGSDTQYF. Filled out from reference TRBV15 and TRBJ2-3, the complete variable domain reads DAMVIQNPRYQVTQFGKPVTLSCSQTLNHNVMYWYQQKSSQAPKLLFHYYDKDFNNEADTPDNFQSRRPNTSFCFLDIRSPGLGDTAMYLCATSLASGSDTQYFGPGTRLTVL.

The CDR3 coding sequence is TGTGCCAGCAGCTTAAATATAGGAGGCCGGAATGAGCAGTTCTTC. Its protein is CASSLNIGGRNEQFF. V is TRBV7-2 and J is TRBJ2-1, with D possibly TRBD2 on 5 matching bases. CDR1 is SGHTA and CDR2 is FQGNSA in the germline V gene. The CDR3 extends over 15 amino acids. Deletions cut 2 bases from V and 7 bases from J, with 15 bases between.

The gene calls are TRBV6-5 and TRBJ2-1, with TRBD2 identical over 8 bases. Losses at the gene ends were 5 bases for V and 6 bases for J; bases not matched to a gene: 9. The CDR3 extends over 15 amino acids. Germline lookup yields CDR1 MNHEY and CDR2 SVGAGI. CDR3 in amino acids: CASSIGLAKGNEQFF. The CDR3 nucleotides read TGTGCCAGCAGTATAGGACTAGCCAAGGGCAATGAGCAGTTCTTC.

This clone was counted between two and nine times. The chain employs TRBV10-3 and TRBJ2-3, with D perhaps TRBD1 (6 bases). The CDR3 extends over 15 amino acids. Per the germline V gene, CDR1 is ENHRY and CDR2 is SYGVKD. V dropped 2 bases and J dropped 2 bases, with 11 bases sitting between them. The CDR3, as DNA: TGTGCCATCAGTGAGAGAACAGGGCCCACAGATACGCAGTATTTT. Translated: CAISERTGPTDTQYF.

The chain combines TRBV30 with TRBJ1-1; D gene uncertain. Germline V CDR1 and CDR2: GTSNPN, SVGIG (reference sequence). This CDR3 contains 12 residues. Between the trimmed V and J ends, which lost 4 bases and 1 base, there was a span of 7 bases. CDR3 region: CAWNLWNTEAFF. Here the CDR3 DNA reads TGTGCCTGGAATTTATGGAACACTGAAGCTTTCTTT.

This clone appeared a few times. In DNA form, the CDR3 reads TGTGCCTGGAGTGCAGGGAGCTATGGCTACACCTTC. Protein: CAWSAGSYGYTF. J is TRBJ1-2 and V is TRBV30; D is possibly TRBD1 (5 bases). The ends were cut back, 1 base at V and 4 bases at J, with 7 bases in the middle. This CDR3 contains 12 residues. Germline assignment: CDR1 GTSNPN and CDR2 SVGIG (reference sequence).

This sequence joins TRBV29-1 and TRBJ1-1, with no clear D. Trimming stripped 5 bases from V and 1 base from J, with 8 bases between. This CDR3 region has 12 residues. The germline V gene has CDR1 SQVTM and CDR2 ANQGSEA. CDR3 in amino acids: CSVTSWNTEAFF. The DNA for the CDR3 is TGCAGCGTTACCTCGTGGAACACTGAAGCTTTCTTT.

The CDR3, as DNA: TGTGCCAGCAGTGAAGTTGGCGGGGCGACCGGGGAGCTGTTTTTT. Translating it yields CASSEVGGATGELFF. The genes are TRBV2 and TRBJ2-2, with D possibly matching TRBD2 (6 bases). V dropped 1 base and J dropped 5 bases, with 11 bases sitting between them. Germline V gives CDR1 SNHLY, CDR2 FYNNEI. This CDR3 spans 15 amino acids.